Listed here are 9 T cell receptor beta chains from one sample, sequenced in a study of shared clonotypes between healthy human individuals. Profiled with immunoSEQ multiplex PCR; TCRdb holds only in-frame clones, not every one. The sample consists of fewer than 3 million clones, about 90% of them appearing once. The sample consisted of naive CD4+ T cells from PBMCs. Subset reported: CD45RA+ positively selected. All receptors derive from a man younger than 35 in good health. Some clones in this sample may be carry-over from other donors' samples.

The chain employs TRBV7-9 and TRBJ2-5, with D possibly TRBD2 on 6 matching bases. The DNA end is a closer match to TRBJ2-7, so the J assignment may be wrong. Germline loops: CDR1 SEHNR, CDR2 FQNEAQ (reference sequence). This CDR3 spans 13 amino acids. CDR3 nucleotides: TGTGCCAGCAGCTTGGAGGGTAGGCACGAGCAGTACTTC. Residues: CASSLEGRHEQYF.

The CDR3 region is CASTTGNSGANVLTF. CDR3 nucleotide sequence: TGTGCCAGTACCACAGGAAACTCTGGGGCCAACGTCCTGACTTTC. The gene calls are TRBV19 and TRBJ2-6; weak D call: TRBD1 (5 bases). Germline V gene lookup returns CDR1 LNHDA and CDR2 SQIVND (reference sequence). The CDR3 sequence is 15 residues long. V was clipped by 7 bases and J by 0 bases, with 10 bases between them.

The chain combines TRBV14 with TRBJ2-2; no clear D. V lost 3 bases and J lost 3, with 8 bases in between. CDR1 is SGHDN, CDR2 FVKESK, per germline. The CDR3 sequence is 14 residues long. The CDR3 bases are TGTGCCAGCAGCCATTCTGTTTACACCGGGGAGCTGTTTTTT. Encoded protein: CASSHSVYTGELFF.

The V call is TRBV30, the J call TRBJ1-3; D ambiguous. Between the trimmed V and J ends, which lost 2 bases and 0 bases, there was a span of 5 bases. The CDR3 totals 13 residues. Germline-derived CDR1 and CDR2 are GTSNPN and SVGIG (reference sequence). The CDR3 DNA is TGTGCCTGGAGTACAGCCTCTGGAAACACCATATATTTT. Translating it yields CAWSTASGNTIYF.

This chain joins TRBV7-9 and TRBJ2-3, with 13 bases matching TRBD2. CDR1 and CDR2 from the germline V gene are SEHNR and FQNEAQ (reference sequence). This CDR3 contains 16 residues. The V segment lost 5 bases and the J segment 4 bases; nucleotides outside the gene matches: 6. The CDR3 loop reads CASSRTSGREADTQYF. Written as DNA, the CDR3 is TGTGCCAGCAGCCGGACTAGCGGGAGAGAGGCAGATACGCAGTATTTT. The full variable domain, rest sourced from reference TRBV7-9 and TRBJ2-3, is DTGVSQNPRHKITKRGQNVTFRCDPISEHNRLYWYRQTLGQGPEFLTYFQNEAQLEKSRLLSDRFSAERPKGSFSTLEIQRTEQGDSAMYLCASSRTSGREADTQYFGPGTRLTVL.

V is TRBV28 and J is TRBJ2-7; 7 bases fit TRBD1. The CDR3 covers 16 residues. Germline V CDR1 and CDR2: MDHEN, SYDVKM. Losses at the gene ends were 2 bases for V and 5 bases for J; bases not matched to a gene: 12. The CDR3 bases are TGTGCCAGCAGTTTACCCGACAGGGTCCGTACCCACGAGCAGTACTTC. Encoded protein: CASSLPDRVRTHEQYF.

CDR3 amino acids: CASSSSLAQPQHF. Written as DNA, the CDR3 is TGTGCCAGCAGTTCGAGTCTCGCTCAGCCCCAGCATTTT. The V gene is TRBV28, the J gene TRBJ1-5; D unresolved. V was shortened by 4 bases and J by 6 bases, with 10 bases between the two germline ends. The CDR3 consists of 13 residues. Germline CDR1 reads MDHEN; CDR2 reads SYDVKM.

This sequence joins TRBV6-6 and TRBJ1-2, with D maybe TRBD1 (5 bases). The CDR3 length is 14 residues. V dropped 0 bases and J dropped 4 bases, with 9 bases sitting between them. The germline gives CDR1 MNHNY, CDR2 SVGAGI (reference sequence). The CDR3 region has the DNA TGTGCCAGCAGTTACTCGGGGGTTGTCTATGGCTACACCTTC. Translated: CASSYSGVVYGYTF.

The chain has TRBV28 and TRBJ1-5; D is unresolved. The CDR3 totals 16 residues. With 5 bases removed from V and 3 bases from J, the gap between germline ends came to 17 bases. Germline V gene sequence: CDR1 MDHEN, CDR2 SYDVKM. The CDR3 sequence is CASSRHLGSSNQPQHF. The CDR3 nucleotides are TGTGCCAGCAGTAGACACCTCGGGTCTTCCAATCAGCCCCAGCATTTT.